This paragraph covers one TCR beta chain sequence. As yet, its antigen is unknown. The sample contains more than one DNA sequence encoding this CDR3. Clones were read by immunoSEQ multiplex PCR, and TCRdb kept only the in-frame ones, dropping some. Counted here are about 25,000 clones, approximately 78% occurring once; the ten biggest clones make up 7.5% to 10%. The data were obtained in a study of neoadjuvant nivolumab and ipilimumab in lung cancer. Study-wide results and limits: Only two of four nivolumab-treated tumors gained richness and clonality by surgery. Blood richness before therapy tracked richness in tumors resected after neoadjuvant therapy. TCR richness and clonality were higher in tumors than adjacent uninvolved lung. Only a small number of samples underwent TCR sequencing.

The germline CDR1 and CDR2 sequences are SEHNR and FQNEAQ (reference sequence). The CDR3 length is 13 residues. V was trimmed by 5 bases and J by 3 bases, leaving 8 bases between them. V gene TRBV7-9 combines with J gene TRBJ2-1; D not certain. The sequence came from an adult with non-small cell lung cancer. This specimen consisted of tumor tissue, obtained after neoadjuvant nivolumab, alone or with ipilimumab, at or shortly before surgery. This CDR3 is CASSPRVYNEQFF. As DNA, the CDR3 is TGTGCCAGCAGCCCCCGGGTCTACAATGAGCAGTTCTTC.